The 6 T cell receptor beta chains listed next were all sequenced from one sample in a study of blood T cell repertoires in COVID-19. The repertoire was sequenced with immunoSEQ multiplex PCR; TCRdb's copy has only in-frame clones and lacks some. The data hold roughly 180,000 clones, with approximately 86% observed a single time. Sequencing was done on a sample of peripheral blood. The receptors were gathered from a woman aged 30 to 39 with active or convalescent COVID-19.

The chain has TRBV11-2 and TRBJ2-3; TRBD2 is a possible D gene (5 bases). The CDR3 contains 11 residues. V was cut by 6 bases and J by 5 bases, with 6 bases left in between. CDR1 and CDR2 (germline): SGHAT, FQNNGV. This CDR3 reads CASRAGDTQYF. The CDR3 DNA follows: TGTGCCAGCAGGGCGGGAGATACGCAGTATTTT.

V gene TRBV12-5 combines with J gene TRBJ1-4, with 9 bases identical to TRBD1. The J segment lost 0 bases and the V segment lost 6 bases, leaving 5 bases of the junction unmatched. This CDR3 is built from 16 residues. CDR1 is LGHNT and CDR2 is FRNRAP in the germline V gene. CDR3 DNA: TGTGCTAGTGGAATTGGACAGGGGTCAACTAATGAAAAACTGTTTTTT. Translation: CASGIGQGSTNEKLFF.

CDR3 sequence (DNA): TGTGCCAGCAGCCGATCGGACAGGACTAACTATGGCTACACCTTC. It codes for CASSRSDRTNYGYTF. The J gene is TRBJ1-2, the V gene TRBV3-1 (or the pseudogene TRBV3-2), with 7 positions matching TRBD1. J was trimmed by 0 bases and V by 4 bases; bases with no gene match: 5. CDR1 LGHDT and CDR2 YNNKEL come from the germline V gene (reference sequence). CDR3 length: 15 amino acids.

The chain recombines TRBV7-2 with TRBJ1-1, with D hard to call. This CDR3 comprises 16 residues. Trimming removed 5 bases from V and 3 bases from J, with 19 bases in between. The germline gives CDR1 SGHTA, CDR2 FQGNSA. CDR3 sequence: CASSPMFLRAYTEAFF. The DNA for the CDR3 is TGTGCCAGCAGCCCGATGTTTTTGAGGGCGTACACTGAAGCTTTCTTT.

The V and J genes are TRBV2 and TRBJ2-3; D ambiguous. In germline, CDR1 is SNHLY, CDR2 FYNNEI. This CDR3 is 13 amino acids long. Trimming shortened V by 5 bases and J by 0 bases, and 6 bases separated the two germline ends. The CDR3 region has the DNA TGTGCCAGCAGTTCCCAGAGCACAGATACGCAGTATTTT. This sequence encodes CASSSQSTDTQYF.

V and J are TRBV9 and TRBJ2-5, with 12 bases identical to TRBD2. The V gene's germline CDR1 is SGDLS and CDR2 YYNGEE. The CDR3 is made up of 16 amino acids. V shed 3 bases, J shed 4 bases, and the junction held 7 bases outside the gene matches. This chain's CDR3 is CASSATSGGPRETQYF. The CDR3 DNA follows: TGTGCCAGCAGCGCCACTAGCGGGGGGCCCCGAGAGACCCAGTACTTC.